What follows describes a single T cell receptor (beta chain). The donors belonged to the approximately 120-subject validation cohort, separate from the approximately 700-subject first cohort. CDR3 length: 12 amino acids. The V end lost 3 bases, the J end lost 8 bases, and 10 bases lay between the germline ends. CDR1 and CDR2 (germline): WNHNN, SYGVQD (reference sequence). The data were obtained in a study of cytomegalovirus exposure and HLA in healthy donors. Sequenced by immunoSEQ multiplex PCR; TCRdb stores in-frame clones only, minus some. The data contain roughly 120,000 clones, roughly 86% of them singletons.

The sequenced material came from PBMCs. The rearrangement uses TRBV10-1 and TRBJ1-1; D is unresolved. This clonotype was sampled from a man between 18 and 35 years old in good health and CMV-seronegative. Written as DNA, the CDR3 is TGCGCCAGCAGTGATGGGTCGACAGAAGCTTTCTTT. Protein: CASSDGSTEAFF.